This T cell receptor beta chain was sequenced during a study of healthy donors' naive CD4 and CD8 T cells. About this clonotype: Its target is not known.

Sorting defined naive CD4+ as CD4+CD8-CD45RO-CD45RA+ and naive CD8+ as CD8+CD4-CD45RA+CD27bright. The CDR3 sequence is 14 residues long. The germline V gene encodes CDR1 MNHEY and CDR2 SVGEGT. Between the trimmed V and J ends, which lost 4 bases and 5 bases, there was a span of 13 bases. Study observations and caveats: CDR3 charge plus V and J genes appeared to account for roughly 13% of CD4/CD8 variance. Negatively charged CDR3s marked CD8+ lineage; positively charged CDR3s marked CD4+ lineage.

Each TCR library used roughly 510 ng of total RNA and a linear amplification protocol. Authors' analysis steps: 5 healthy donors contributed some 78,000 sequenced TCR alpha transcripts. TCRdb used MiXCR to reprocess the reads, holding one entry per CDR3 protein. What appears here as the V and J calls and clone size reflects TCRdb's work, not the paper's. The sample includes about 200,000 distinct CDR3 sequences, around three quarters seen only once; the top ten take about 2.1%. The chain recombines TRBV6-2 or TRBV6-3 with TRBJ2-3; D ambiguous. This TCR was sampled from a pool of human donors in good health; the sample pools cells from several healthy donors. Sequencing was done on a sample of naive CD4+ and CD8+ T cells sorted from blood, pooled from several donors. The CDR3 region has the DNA TGTGCCAGCAGTTTTCGGGCTTCTCTAGATACGCAGTATTTT. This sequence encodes CASSFRASLDTQYF.